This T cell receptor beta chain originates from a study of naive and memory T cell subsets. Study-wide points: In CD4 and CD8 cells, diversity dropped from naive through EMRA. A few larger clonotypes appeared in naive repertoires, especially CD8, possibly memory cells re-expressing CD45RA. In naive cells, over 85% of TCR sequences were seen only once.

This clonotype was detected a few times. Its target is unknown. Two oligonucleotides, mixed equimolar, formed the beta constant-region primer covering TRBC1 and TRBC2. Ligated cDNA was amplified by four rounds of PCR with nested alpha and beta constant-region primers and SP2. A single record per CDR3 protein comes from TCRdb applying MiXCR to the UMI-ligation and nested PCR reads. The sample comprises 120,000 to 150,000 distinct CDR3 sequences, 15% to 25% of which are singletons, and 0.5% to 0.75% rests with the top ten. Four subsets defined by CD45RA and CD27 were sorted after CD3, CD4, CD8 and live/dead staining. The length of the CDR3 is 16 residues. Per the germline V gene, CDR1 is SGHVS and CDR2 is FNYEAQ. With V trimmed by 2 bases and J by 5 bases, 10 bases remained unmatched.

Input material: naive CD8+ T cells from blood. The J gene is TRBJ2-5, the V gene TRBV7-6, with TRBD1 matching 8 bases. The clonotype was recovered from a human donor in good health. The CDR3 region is CASSLSQGARLETQYF. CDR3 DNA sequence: TGTGCCAGCAGCTTATCTCAGGGGGCGAGGCTGGAGACCCAGTACTTC.